The next 9 T cell receptor beta chains were all read from a single sample in a study of cytomegalovirus exposure and HLA in healthy donors. 60 Vbeta and 13 Jbeta primers were used in PCR. The method was immunoSEQ multiplex PCR; TCRdb's version includes in-frame clones alone and lacks a portion of them. The data show 100,000 to 150,000 clones, 15% to 20% seen once. Material: PBMCs. The receptor set was obtained from a female donor in good health and CMV-seropositive.

This chain links TRBV29-1 with TRBJ2-7; D unclear. The V end lost 7 bases, the J end lost 3 bases, and 19 bases lay between the germline ends. CDR1 is SQVTM, CDR2 ANQGSEA, per germline. The CDR3 extends over 14 amino acids. CDR3 amino acids: CSARTDPEVYEQYF. The CDR3 DNA reads TGCAGCGCCCGAACTGATCCCGAGGTCTACGAGCAGTACTTC.

This clone was counted only a few times. The rearrangement joins TRBV5-1 to TRBJ2-6, with 11 bases lining up with TRBD1. The CDR3 covers 16 residues. CDR1 is SGHRS and CDR2 is YFSETQ in the germline V gene. V trimming: 4 bases; J trimming: 4 bases; junction bases outside the gene matches: 4. CDR3 nucleotides: TGCGCCAGCAGCCAGGACAGGGGGCTAGGGGCCAACGTCCTGACTTTC. It is translated as CASSQDRGLGANVLTF.

The chain links TRBV29-1 to TRBJ1-3; 7 bases are a match to TRBD1. CDR1 SQVTM and CDR2 ANQGSEA come from the germline V gene. CDR3 size: 14 residues. The junction had 11 bases not matched to a gene; V was cut back by 7 bases and J by 5 bases. CDR3 nucleotides: TGCAGCGCTGGGGACGGACAGGAGAGAAACACCATATATTTT. Its protein product is CSAGDGQERNTIYF.

This chain joins TRBV18 and TRBJ2-7, with 9 bases matching TRBD1. CDR1 and CDR2 from the germline V gene are KGHSH and LQKENI. The junction had 6 bases not matched to a gene; V was cut back by 1 base and J by 5 bases. This CDR3 comprises 15 residues. The CDR3: CASSPLQGAMNEQYF. The CDR3 DNA is TGTGCCAGCTCACCACTACAGGGGGCTATGAACGAGCAGTACTTC.

V gene TRBV5-4 combines with J gene TRBJ2-5; a weak D match, TRBD1 (6 bases). V was pared by 0 bases and J by 5 bases, with 23 bases between. The CDR3 totals 18 residues. CDR1 and CDR2 from the germline V gene are SGHNT and YYREEE (reference sequence). The CDR3 nucleotides read TGTGCCAGCAGCTTGGCAGGACAGCGGACGAGAGCGCGGGAGACCCAGTACTTC. Residues: CASSLAGQRTRARETQYF.

The genes are TRBV4-2 and TRBJ2-7; 13 nucleotides agree with TRBD2. The CDR3 covers 17 residues. V dropped 2 bases and J dropped 4; count of bases not matched to a gene: 8. The germline gives CDR1 LGHNA, CDR2 YNFKEQ. This CDR3 is CASSQPWTSGGLYEQYF. The CDR3 DNA reads as TGTGCCAGCAGCCAACCATGGACTAGCGGGGGCCTTTACGAGCAGTACTTC.

The chain couples TRBV7-9 to TRBJ1-2; 7 bases are a match to TRBD1. The CDR3 spans 15 residues. Germline CDR1 is SEHNR and CDR2 is FQNEAQ (reference sequence). J was trimmed by 1 base and V by 2 bases; bases with no gene match: 4. CDR3 nucleotides: TGTGCCAGCAGCTTATATGACAGGGTTAACTATGGCTACACCTTC. This codes for CASSLYDRVNYGYTF.

The chain joins TRBV11-2 to TRBJ1-2, with D unclear. Per germline, CDR1 SGHAT and CDR2 FQNNGV. The CDR3 is made up of 16 amino acids. V lost 1 base and J lost 0, with 12 bases in between. The CDR3 spells CASSLAQRTTNYGYTF. As DNA, the CDR3 is TGTGCCAGCAGCTTAGCCCAGCGGACCACTAACTATGGCTACACCTTC. The complete variable domain, with remaining parts taken from reference TRBV11-2 and TRBJ1-2, reads EAGVAQSPRYKIIEKRQSVAFWCNPISGHATLYWYQQILGQGPKLLIQFQNNGVVDDSQLPKDRFSAERLKGVDSTLKIQPAKLEDSAVYLCASSLAQRTTNYGYTFGSGTRLTVV.

The chain recombines TRBV5-4 with TRBJ1-2; D ambiguous. The CDR3 is 15 residues long. Per germline, CDR1 SGHNT and CDR2 YYREEE (reference sequence). V was clipped by 0 bases and J by 1 base, with 10 bases between them. The CDR3 DNA follows: TGTGCCAGCAGCTTGGCCAGCGATCATAACTATGGCTACACCTTC. Protein product: CASSLASDHNYGYTF. The complete variable domain, with remaining parts taken from reference TRBV5-4 and TRBJ1-2, reads ETGVTQSPTHLIKTRGQQVTLRCSSQSGHNTVSWYQQALGQGPQFIFQYYREEENGRGNFPPRFSGLQFPNYSSELNVNALELDDSALYLCASSLASDHNYGYTFGSGTRLTVV.